The 20 T cell receptor beta chains below come from one sample, sequenced in a study of CD4 and CD8 cells across lung adenocarcinoma regions. TCRdb analysed the PCR reads with MiXCR anew, one entry per CDR3 protein. This sample yields some 19,000 distinct CDR3 sequences, of which around 50% are seen a single time; around a quarter belongs to the top ten. The sequencing input was CD8+ T cells from the center of a lung tumor. These receptors all stem from a female donor with lung adenocarcinoma. The CD4 and CD8 labels of this study may be unreliable.

This clonotype showed up many times. The gene calls are TRBV6-1 and TRBJ1-1, with a tentative D call TRBD1 (5 bases). This CDR3 region has 12 residues. Germline V gene data show CDR1 as MNHNS and CDR2 as SASEGT. V lost 8 bases and J 10 bases, leaving 17 bases between the germline ends. The CDR3 DNA sequence: TGTGCCAGCGGGTCTTCGGGGGTAGTAGCTTTCTTT. Encoded protein: CASGSSGVVAFF.

This sequence joins TRBV10-3 and TRBJ2-2; D assignment may be TRBD1 or TRBD2 (5 bases each). Deletions cut 8 bases from V and 16 bases from J, with 29 bases between. Germline V lookup: CDR1 ENHRY, CDR2 SYGVKD. CDR3 length: 15 residues. In DNA form, the CDR3 reads TGTGCCATCGGCGGCCTGGCGGTAAACACCGGGACGCAGTTTTTT. This gives the protein CAIGGLAVNTGTQFF.

This chain uses TRBV10-2 with TRBJ2-7; TRBD2 matches 10 bases. CDR1 WSHSY and CDR2 SAAADI come from the germline V gene. J gave up 6 bases and V 3 bases, and 11 bases lay outside the gene matches. CDR3 length equals 16 residues. The CDR3 bases are TGCGCCAGCAGTGAAGGCCCCCCGCTAGCGGGAGCCGAGCAGTACGTC. Its translation: CASSEGPPLAGAEQYV.

In its sample, this clonotype was seen a few times. The chain links TRBV12-3 or TRBV12-4 to TRBJ1-1; D is ambiguous. V was shortened by 2 bases and J by 1 base, with 11 bases between the two germline ends. The CDR3 has 15 residues. DNA of the CDR3: TGTGCCAGCAGTTTAATATGGGAGGGGAACACTGAAGCTTTCTTT. This gives the protein CASSLIWEGNTEAFF.

J is TRBJ2-5 and V is TRBV11-1, with D possibly being TRBD2 (5 bases). Deletions cut 4 bases from V and 11 bases from J, with 11 bases between. Germline CDR1 and CDR2: SGHAT and FQDESV (reference sequence). CDR3 length: 11 residues. The DNA for the CDR3 is TGTGCCAGCAGCTCGGGGTGGGAGCAGTACTTC. Its protein product is CASSSGWEQYF.

This clonotype was detected only a few times. V and J are TRBV20-1 and TRBJ2-5; the D gene is possibly TRBD1 (5 bases). Trimming left V 6 bases short and J 5 bases short, with 22 bases between. Per the germline V gene, CDR1 is DFQATT and CDR2 is SNEGSKA (reference sequence). This CDR3 has 15 residues. As DNA, the CDR3 is TGCAGTGCCTTACCCAGTCAAGGGGCTGGTGAGACCCAGTACTTC. It specifies CSALPSQGAGETQYF.

In regard to this clonotype: One junction end disagrees with the germline gene, perhaps due to a read error. This chain uses TRBV20-1 with TRBJ2-1; 10 nucleotides line up with TRBD1. TRBJ2-5 matches the DNA end more closely, so the J call is doubtful. Germline values: CDR1 DFQATT, CDR2 SNEGSKA (reference sequence). This CDR3 is 14 amino acids long. DNA of the CDR3: TGCAGTGTTAGAGGGACAGGGGTTTTGGAGACCCAGTACTTC. Protein sequence: CSVRGTGVLETQYF.

Note on this clonotype: The junction differs from germline at one of its ends, possibly a read error. The chain combines TRBV27 with TRBJ2-4; a weak D match, TRBD2 (7 bases). Germline V gives CDR1 MNHEY, CDR2 SMNVEV (reference sequence). CDR3 length: 13 residues. The CDR3 reads CGRGGLVQNIQYF. DNA for the CDR3: TGTGGCCGCGGGGGCCTTGTCCAAAACATCCAGTACTTC.

This clonotype has more than one count but fewer than ten. The chain has TRBV6-4 and TRBJ2-2, with D perhaps matching TRBD1 (6 bases). CDR1 is MRHNA and CDR2 is SNTAGT in the germline V gene. Trimming took off 4 bases at V and 7 bases at J, with 16 bases between the two ends. CDR3 length: 15 residues. CDR3 DNA: TGTGCCAGCAGTGTTACAACGGGACAAAACGGGGAGCTGTTTTTT. Translation: CASSVTTGQNGELFF.

The CDR3 DNA follows: TGTGCCAGCAGTGAAGCGCTCCACAGATCCTACGAGCAGTACTTC. Translating gives CASSEALHRSYEQYF. V and J are TRBV6-1 and TRBJ2-1, with no clear D. The J call may be mistaken, given a closer DNA end match to TRBJ2-7. CDR3 length: 15 amino acids. Germline V gene lookup returns CDR1 MNHNS and CDR2 SASEGT.

This chain uses TRBV6-1 with TRBJ2-6; D is ambiguous. Per germline, CDR1 MNHNS and CDR2 SASEGT. Trimming took off 3 bases at V and 3 bases at J, with 9 bases between the two ends. This CDR3 spans 15 amino acids. CDR3 amino acids: CASSDRRHGANVLTF. DNA of the CDR3: TGTGCCAGCAGTGACAGGCGGCATGGGGCCAACGTCCTGACTTTC.

This rearrangement joins TRBV25-1 to TRBJ2-5; D is perhaps TRBD2 (7 bases). The DNA matches TRBJ2-7 better at its end, which makes the J call doubtful. The CDR3 has 14 residues. Germline lookup yields CDR1 MGHDK and CDR2 SYGVNS. In nucleotides, the CDR3 is TGTGCCAGCACCATGGGGGGGCGCAGGAACGAGCAGTACTTC. Translating it yields CASTMGGRRNEQYF.

Note on this clonotype: The junction and the germline gene differ at one end; a read error may be behind it. The chain couples TRBV27 to TRBJ2-4; D is unresolved. Germline CDR1 reads MNHEY; CDR2 reads SMNVEV (reference sequence). The CDR3 runs 13 residues. The CDR3 region has the DNA TGTGCCAGCAGGGGGTTTGTACAAAACATCCAGTACTTC. Translating gives CASRGFVQNIQYF.

The rearrangement links TRBV10-1 to TRBJ2-1; D tentatively reads TRBD1 or TRBD2 (6 bases each). The closer fit of TRBJ2-7 to the DNA end suggests the J call may be wrong. Germline V gene data show CDR1 as WNHNN and CDR2 as SYGVQD (reference sequence). The CDR3 extends over 15 amino acids. For the CDR3, the DNA is TGCGCCAGCAGTGAGGGTGCTAGGGGGGTAAATAAGCAGTACTTC. Translated: CASSEGARGVNKQYF.

Concerning this clonotype itself: At one boundary the junction diverges from the germline segment, which might be a read error. CDR3 residues: CGGGQGVRDKETQYF. The CDR3 bases are TGTGGCGGGGGGCAGGGGGTACGTGACAAAGAGACGCAGTACTTC. This chain links TRBV27 with TRBJ2-5, with D tentatively TRBD2 (8 bases). Germline CDR1 reads MNHEY; CDR2 reads SMNVEV (reference sequence). There are 15 residues in the CDR3.

The table lists this clonotype with many counts. The chain recombines TRBV4-2 with TRBJ2-7; a weak D match, TRBD2 (6 bases). Trimming removed 1 base at V and 0 bases at J, with 13 bases between. Germline CDR1 LGHNA, CDR2 YNFKEQ. The CDR3 contains 16 residues. The CDR3 here is CASSQGHRDSSYEQYF. The CDR3 DNA is TGTGCCAGCAGCCAAGGCCACCGGGACTCCTCCTACGAGCAGTACTTC.

In its sample, this clonotype was seen a few times. A much larger clone is a single base away; this may be a read error. The chain recombines TRBV7-2 with TRBJ2-4; D call uncertain. This CDR3 is 18 amino acids long. Trimming removed 5 bases at V and 13 bases at J, with 33 bases between. From germline, CDR1 is SGHTA and CDR2 FQGNSA. CDR3 amino acids: CASSNPFSRAESYNEQYF. The CDR3, as DNA: TGTGCCAGCAGCAATCCCTTCTCCCGGGCAGAATCCTACAATGAGCAGTACTTC.

This clonotype was counted at least ten times. V gene TRBV12-3 or TRBV12-4 combines with J gene TRBJ1-1, with D possibly TRBD1 on 6 matching bases. The CDR3 sequence is 15 residues long. The V gene lost 3 bases and the J gene lost 5 bases, with 16 bases spanning the gap. CDR3 loop: CASSFRSTGSTEAFF. For the CDR3, the DNA is TGTGCCAGCAGTTTCCGCTCGACAGGTTCAACTGAAGCTTTCTTT.

This clonotype was seen just once. V is TRBV6-1 and J is TRBJ2-3, with 14 positions matching TRBD2. The CDR3 loop spans 17 amino acids. With 6 bases clipped from V and 3 bases from J, the junction kept 8 bases outside the gene matches. Germline values: CDR1 MNHNS, CDR2 SASEGT. The CDR3 reads CASRQGLAGVLTDTQYF. The CDR3 nucleotides read TGTGCCAGCAGGCAGGGACTAGCGGGAGTGTTAACAGATACGCAGTATTTT.

There are many counts of this clonotype. The chain employs TRBV4-1 and TRBJ1-2; 8 bases align to TRBD1. CDR3 length equals 15 residues. Germline V gene lookup returns CDR1 MGHRA and CDR2 YSYEKL. Trimming took 3 bases from V and 8 from J; bases not matched to a gene: 11. CDR3 bases: TGCGCCAGCAGCCACCTGACAGGGGATACTCGGGGCTACACCTTC. Amino acid sequence: CASSHLTGDTRGYTF.